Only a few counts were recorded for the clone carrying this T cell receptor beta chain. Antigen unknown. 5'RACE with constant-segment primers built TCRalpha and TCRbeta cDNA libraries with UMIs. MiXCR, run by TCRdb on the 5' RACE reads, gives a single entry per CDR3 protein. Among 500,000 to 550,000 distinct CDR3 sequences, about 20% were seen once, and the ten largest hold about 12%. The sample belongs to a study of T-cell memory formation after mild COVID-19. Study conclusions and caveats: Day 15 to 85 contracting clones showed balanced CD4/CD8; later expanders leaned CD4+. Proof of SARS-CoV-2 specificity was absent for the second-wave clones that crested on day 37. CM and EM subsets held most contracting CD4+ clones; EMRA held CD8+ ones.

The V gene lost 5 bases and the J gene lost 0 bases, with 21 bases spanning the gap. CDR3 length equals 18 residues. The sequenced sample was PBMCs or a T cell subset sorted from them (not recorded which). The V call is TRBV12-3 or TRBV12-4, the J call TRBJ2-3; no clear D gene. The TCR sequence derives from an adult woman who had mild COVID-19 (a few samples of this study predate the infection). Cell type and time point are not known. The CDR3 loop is CASSHRVAATQSTDTQYF. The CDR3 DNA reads TGTGCCAGCAGTCACAGAGTCGCGGCTACCCAAAGCACAGATACGCAGTATTTT.